This entry describes one T cell receptor beta chain. Its antigen is not identified. These data are taken from a study of OX40 agonist ivuxolimab in advanced cancers. About the study: Participants could have had prior anti-PD-1, anti-PD-L1 or anti-CTLA-4 therapy, and approximately 37% had some. Study-wide results and limits: Among T cells, CD8+ cells averaged more expanded clones than CD4+ cells. Some patients who did not respond also had low normalized T-cell clonal expansion.

Assay: immunoSEQ multiplex PCR; the TCRdb copy retains only in-frame clones and omits some. The table lists some 73,000 clones, just under 90% of them singletons. Germline-derived CDR1 and CDR2 are SQVTM and ANQGSEA. This CDR3 is built from 13 residues. V was clipped by 7 bases and J by 0 bases; unmatched bases: 5. This receptor was obtained from an adult with an advanced solid tumor such as melanoma, head and neck, liver or kidney cancer. This material consisted of CD4+ or CD8+ T cells sorted from blood, taken in a trial of the OX40 agonist ivuxolimab. The chain joins TRBV29-1 to TRBJ1-2; 7 bases are shared with TRBD1. CDR3 in DNA: TGCAGCGCGTACAGGGGCGCTAACTATGGCTACACCTTC. It is translated as CSAYRGANYGYTF.